Listed below are T cell receptor beta chains from one sample, sequenced in a study of T cells in localized non-small cell lung cancer. Only in-frame clones appear in the TCRdb table, and some are missing; sequencing was by immunoSEQ multiplex PCR. This sample carries approximately 63,000 clones, over 85% of them seen once, and the ten largest clones take less than 25%. This specimen was peripheral blood, taken before any cancer treatment. The receptor source for this set is a man between 35 and 75 years old with stage I squamous cell lung carcinoma. The CDR3 runs from the conserved cysteine through the conserved F or W. The D gene is left open where the match is weak.

CASSEGYEQYF | - | TRBV2
CATMTSMIPFF | - | TRBV10-3
CASSLAGGSGQPQHF | - | TRBV7-2
CASSSTQRVDNEQFF | - | TRBV6-5
CASSFRARDTQYF | - | TRBV5-4
CSVVAGGLETQYF | TRBD1 | TRBV29-1
CASSLGGDGYEKLFF | - | TRBV7-2
CASSLTIYIAEETQYF | - | TRBV7-2
CASSYPRGSGELFF | - | TRBV5-1
CASSIGQANTEAFF | TRBD1 | TRBV19
CASSQGTTVIGQPQHF | - | TRBV5-4
CASSEGRNQPQHF | - | TRBV19
CASSLYAGNTEAFF | - | TRBV7-3
CSVAETSVSPLHF | - | TRBV29-1
CASSPGTTVETQYF | - | TRBV18
CASSIWSDAGELFF | - | TRBV19
CASSQERTVGNTIYF | - | TRBV4-3
CASSPSTGQGATYEQYF | TRBD1 | TRBV9
CASSSHSTRGIDEQYF | - | TRBV6-6
CASSLGENGEKLFF | - | TRBV5-5
CASSPTSGRALAELFF | TRBD2 | TRBV7-2
CASSSLGTRVTDTQYF | - | TRBV27
CASSTSSSSYNEQFF | - | TRBV2
CASSTTGTGLFF | TRBD1 | TRBV2
CASSREQGTGELFF | - | TRBV18
CASSLPGRQPNTEAFF | - | TRBV7-8
CASILPTSGGPNEQFF | TRBD2 | TRBV6-6
CASSWDRGGNEQFF | TRBD1 | TRBV5-6
CASSLRRSRLGEQYF | - | TRBV27
CASSLEPASLHNEQFF | - | TRBV7-9
CAWSVWSYGYTF | - | TRBV30
CASSLAAGGLQETQYF | TRBD2 | TRBV7-6
CSVLTTVGKSGYTF | - | TRBV29-1
CAWSGGSEAFF | - | TRBV30
CASSLPLAKETQYF | - | TRBV28
CASSTRGSGYTF | - | TRBV19
CASSPGTDANQPQHF | TRBD1 | TRBV6-1
CASGLSQGRYEQFF | - | TRBV12-5
CASSPTSGSLYEQYF | TRBD2 | TRBV6-6
CASSVTPRTDTQYF | - | TRBV9
CASTLDRDGNTIYF | TRBD1 | TRBV28
CASSYWGRAYEQYF | - | TRBV11-2
CAWSVLDGRRKGEQYF | - | TRBV30
CASSLDADGGPGELFF | - | TRBV5-1
CASSGGTDTDTQYF | TRBD1 | TRBV9
CASSLGRTRTSENYEQYF | TRBD2 | TRBV7-8
CASSVSDRANTEAFF | TRBD1 | TRBV9
CASSLRSGNTIYF | - | TRBV5-8
CSAKDRGLDGYTF | TRBD1 | TRBV29-1
CASSRDTSFQETQYF | - | TRBV9
CASSITGRKSYEQYF | - | TRBV5-1
CASSPRLAGMETQYF | TRBD2 | TRBV19
CASSIRLASRGTGELFF | - | TRBV19
CASSIDEDTQYF | - | TRBV19
CASSLDRTGNTIYF | TRBD1 | TRBV18
CASTPDEGSYEQYF | - | TRBV6-5
CASSLELAGDTQYF | TRBD2 | TRBV11-1